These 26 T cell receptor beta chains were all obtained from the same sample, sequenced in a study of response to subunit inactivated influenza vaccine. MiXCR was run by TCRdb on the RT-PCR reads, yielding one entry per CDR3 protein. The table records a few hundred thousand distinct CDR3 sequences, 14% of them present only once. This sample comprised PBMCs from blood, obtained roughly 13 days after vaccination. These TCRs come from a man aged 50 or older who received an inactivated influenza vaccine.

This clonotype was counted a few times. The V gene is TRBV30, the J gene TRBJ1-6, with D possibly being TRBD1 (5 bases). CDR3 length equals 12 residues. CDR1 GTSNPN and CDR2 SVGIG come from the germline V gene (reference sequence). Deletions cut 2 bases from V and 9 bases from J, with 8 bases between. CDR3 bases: TGTGCCTGGAGTAGGGGCCCTTCACCCCTCCACTTT. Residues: CAWSRGPSPLHF.

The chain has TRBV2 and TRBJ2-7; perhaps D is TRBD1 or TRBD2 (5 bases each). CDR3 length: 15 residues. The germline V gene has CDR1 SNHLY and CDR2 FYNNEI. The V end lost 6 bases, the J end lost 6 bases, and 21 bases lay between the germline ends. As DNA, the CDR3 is TGTGCCAGCAGCCCGGGACGGGGTGTGTTCGGCGAGCAGTACTTC. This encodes CASSPGRGVFGEQYF.

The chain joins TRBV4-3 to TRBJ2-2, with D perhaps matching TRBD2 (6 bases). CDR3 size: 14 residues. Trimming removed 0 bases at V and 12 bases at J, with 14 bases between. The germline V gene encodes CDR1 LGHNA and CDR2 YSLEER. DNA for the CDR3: TGCGCCAGCAGCCAAGATTGGGGGACTCCCAAGCTGTTTTTT. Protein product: CASSQDWGTPKLFF.

The DNA of the CDR3 is TGTGCCAGCAACCGGGGTGGTGGTTCTTTGAACGTCCTGACTTTC. This encodes CASNRGGGSLNVLTF. The V gene is TRBV3-1, the J gene TRBJ2-6, with D possibly being TRBD2 (5 bases). Per germline, CDR1 LGHDT and CDR2 YNNKEL (reference sequence). The CDR3 extends over 15 amino acids. Trimming left V 7 bases short and J 10 bases short, with 20 bases between.

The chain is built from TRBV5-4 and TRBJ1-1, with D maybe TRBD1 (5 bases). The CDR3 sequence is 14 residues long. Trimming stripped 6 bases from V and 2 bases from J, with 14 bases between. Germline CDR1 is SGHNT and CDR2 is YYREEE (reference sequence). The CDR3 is CASNRQLSNTEAFF. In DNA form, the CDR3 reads TGTGCCAGCAATAGACAGCTCTCTAACACTGAAGCTTTCTTT.

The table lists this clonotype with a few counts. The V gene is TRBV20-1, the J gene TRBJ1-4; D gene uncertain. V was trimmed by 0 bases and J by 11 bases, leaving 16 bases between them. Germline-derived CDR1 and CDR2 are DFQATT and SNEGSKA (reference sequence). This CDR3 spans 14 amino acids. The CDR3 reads CSARDMGSAEKLFF. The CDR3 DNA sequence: TGCAGTGCTAGAGATATGGGCTCCGCGGAGAAACTGTTTTTT.

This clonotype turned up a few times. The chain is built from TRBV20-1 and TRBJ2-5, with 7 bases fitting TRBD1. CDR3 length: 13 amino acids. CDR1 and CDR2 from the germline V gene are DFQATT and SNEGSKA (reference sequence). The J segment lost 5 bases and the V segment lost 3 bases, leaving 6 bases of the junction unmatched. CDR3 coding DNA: TGCAGTGCTAGGGACAGGTTTCGCGAGACCCAGTACTTC. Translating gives CSARDRFRETQYF.

The CDR3, as DNA: TGTGCCAGCTCCCTGGAGACAGGGGTCTCTGGGGCCAACGTCCTGACTTTC. Its protein product is CASSLETGVSGANVLTF. The chain couples TRBV18 to TRBJ2-6; 8 bases are shared with TRBD1. This CDR3 has 17 residues. Germline trimming cut 6 bases from V and 0 bases from J; bases unmatched to any gene: 7. The germline V gene encodes CDR1 KGHSH and CDR2 LQKENI.

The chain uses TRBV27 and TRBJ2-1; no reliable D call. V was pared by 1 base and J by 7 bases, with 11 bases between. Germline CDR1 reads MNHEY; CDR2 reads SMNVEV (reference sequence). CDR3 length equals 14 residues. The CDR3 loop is CASSLYAGGNEQFF. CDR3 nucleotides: TGTGCCAGCAGTTTATATGCAGGCGGAAATGAGCAGTTCTTC.

The CDR3 DNA sequence: TGCGCCAGCAGCCAGCTCCTGCAAGGGGGCAATCAGCCCCAGCATTTT. Translating it yields CASSQLLQGGNQPQHF. J is TRBJ1-5 and V is TRBV4-3, with D tentatively TRBD1 (5 bases). The germline V and J ends were trimmed by 3 bases and 2 bases, with 14 bases remaining between them. The germline gives CDR1 LGHNA, CDR2 YSLEER. This CDR3 has 16 residues.

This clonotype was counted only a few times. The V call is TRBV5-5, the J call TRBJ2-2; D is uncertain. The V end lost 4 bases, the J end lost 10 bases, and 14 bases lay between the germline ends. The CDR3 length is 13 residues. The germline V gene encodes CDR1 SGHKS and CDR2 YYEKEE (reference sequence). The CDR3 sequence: CASSPSGDVELFF. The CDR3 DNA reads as TGTGCCAGCAGCCCTAGTGGGGATGTGGAGCTGTTTTTT.

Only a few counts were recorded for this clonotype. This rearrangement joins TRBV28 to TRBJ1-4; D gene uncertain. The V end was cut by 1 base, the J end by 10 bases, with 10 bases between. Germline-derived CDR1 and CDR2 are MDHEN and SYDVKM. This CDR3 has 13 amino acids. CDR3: CASSLSGSGKLFF. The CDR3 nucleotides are TGTGCCAGCAGTTTATCGGGTTCGGGAAAACTGTTTTTT.

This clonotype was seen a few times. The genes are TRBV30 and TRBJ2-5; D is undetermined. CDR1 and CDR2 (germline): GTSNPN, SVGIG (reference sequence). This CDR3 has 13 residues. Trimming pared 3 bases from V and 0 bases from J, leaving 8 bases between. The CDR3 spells CAWRQGYQETQYF. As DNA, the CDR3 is TGTGCCTGGAGGCAAGGATACCAAGAGACCCAGTACTTC.

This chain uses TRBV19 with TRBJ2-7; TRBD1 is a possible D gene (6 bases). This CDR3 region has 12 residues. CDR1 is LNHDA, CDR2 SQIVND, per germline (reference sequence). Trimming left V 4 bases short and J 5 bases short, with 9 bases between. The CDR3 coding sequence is TGTGCCAGTAGTAACAGGGTCAACGAGCAGTACTTC. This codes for CASSNRVNEQYF.

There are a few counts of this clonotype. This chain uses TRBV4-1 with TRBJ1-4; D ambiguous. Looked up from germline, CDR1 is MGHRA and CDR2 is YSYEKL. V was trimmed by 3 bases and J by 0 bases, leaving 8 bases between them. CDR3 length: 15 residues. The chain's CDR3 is CASSHRPATNEKLFF. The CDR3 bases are TGCGCCAGCAGCCACCGACCGGCAACTAATGAAAAACTGTTTTTT.

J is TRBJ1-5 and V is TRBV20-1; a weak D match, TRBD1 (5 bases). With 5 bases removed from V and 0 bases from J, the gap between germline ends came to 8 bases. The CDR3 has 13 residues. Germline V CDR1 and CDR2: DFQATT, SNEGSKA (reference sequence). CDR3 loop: CSAGAYSNQPQHF. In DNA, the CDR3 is TGCAGTGCTGGGGCATATAGCAATCAGCCCCAGCATTTT.

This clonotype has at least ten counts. The CDR3 is CASSPGHLNQPQHF. DNA for the CDR3: TGCGCCAGCAGCCCGGGACACCTCAATCAGCCCCAGCATTTT. The chain recombines TRBV5-1 with TRBJ1-5; possible D gene TRBD1, 6 bases. Deletions cut 4 bases from V and 3 bases from J, with 11 bases between. This CDR3 contains 14 residues. CDR1 and CDR2 (germline): SGHRS, YFSETQ.

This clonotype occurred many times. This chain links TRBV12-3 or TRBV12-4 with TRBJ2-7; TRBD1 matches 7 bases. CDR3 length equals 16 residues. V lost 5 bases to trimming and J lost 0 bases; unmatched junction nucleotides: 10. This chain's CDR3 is CASSTRRTGNSYEQYF. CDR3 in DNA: TGTGCCAGCAGTACCCGCAGGACAGGTAACTCCTACGAGCAGTACTTC.

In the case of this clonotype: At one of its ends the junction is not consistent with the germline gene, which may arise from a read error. Written as DNA, the CDR3 is TGTGCCAGCAACTTATTCACCGGGGAGCTGTTTTTT. This encodes CASNLFTGELFF. The V call is TRBV7-8, the J call TRBJ2-2; D unresolved. Germline CDR1 reads SGHVS; CDR2 reads FQNEAQ. CDR3 size: 12 residues.

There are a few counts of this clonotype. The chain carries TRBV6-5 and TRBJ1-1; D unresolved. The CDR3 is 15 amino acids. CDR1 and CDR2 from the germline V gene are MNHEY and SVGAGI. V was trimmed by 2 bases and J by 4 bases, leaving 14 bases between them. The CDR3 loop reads CASSYRGWFPTEAFF. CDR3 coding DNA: TGTGCCAGCAGTTACCGCGGGTGGTTTCCCACTGAAGCTTTCTTT.

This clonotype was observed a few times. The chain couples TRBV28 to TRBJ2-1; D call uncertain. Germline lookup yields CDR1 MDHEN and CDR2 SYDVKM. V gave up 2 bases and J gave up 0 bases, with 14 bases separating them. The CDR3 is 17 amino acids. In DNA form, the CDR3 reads TGTGCCAGCAGTTTAAGCTCGAGCGATAGCTCCTACAATGAGCAGTTCTTC. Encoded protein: CASSLSSSDSSYNEQFF.

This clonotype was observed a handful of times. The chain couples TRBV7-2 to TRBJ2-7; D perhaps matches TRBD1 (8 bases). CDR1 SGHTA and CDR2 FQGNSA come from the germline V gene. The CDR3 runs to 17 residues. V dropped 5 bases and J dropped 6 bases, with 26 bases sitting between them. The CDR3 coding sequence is TGTGCCAGCAGCGAAAGATGGGGGGGGACAGGCTTCTCCGAGCAGTACTTC. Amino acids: CASSERWGGTGFSEQYF.

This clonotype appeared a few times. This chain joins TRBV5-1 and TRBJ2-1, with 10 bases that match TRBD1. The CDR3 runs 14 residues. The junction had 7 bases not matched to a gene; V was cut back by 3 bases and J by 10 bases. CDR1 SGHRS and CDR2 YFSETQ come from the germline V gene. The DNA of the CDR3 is TGCGCCAGCAGCTGGGTCGGACAGGGGGACGAGCAGTTCTTC. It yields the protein CASSWVGQGDEQFF.

Here the CDR3 reads CASSLMRGHYEQYF. CDR3 sequence (DNA): TGTGCCAGCAGCTTAATGAGGGGGCACTACGAGCAGTACTTC. V and J are TRBV7-2 and TRBJ2-7; 7 bases fit TRBD1. The CDR3 covers 14 residues. V lost 2 bases and J lost 3; bases outside the gene matches: 4. CDR1 is SGHTA and CDR2 is FQGNSA in the germline V gene.

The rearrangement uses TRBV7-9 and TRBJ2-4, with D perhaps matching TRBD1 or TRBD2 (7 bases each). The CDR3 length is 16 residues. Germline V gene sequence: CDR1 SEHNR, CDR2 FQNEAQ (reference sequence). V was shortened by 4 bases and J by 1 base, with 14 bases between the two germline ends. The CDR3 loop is CASSSPGGAAKNIQYF. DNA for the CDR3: TGTGCCAGCAGCTCCCCAGGGGGGGCCGCCAAAAACATTCAGTACTTC.

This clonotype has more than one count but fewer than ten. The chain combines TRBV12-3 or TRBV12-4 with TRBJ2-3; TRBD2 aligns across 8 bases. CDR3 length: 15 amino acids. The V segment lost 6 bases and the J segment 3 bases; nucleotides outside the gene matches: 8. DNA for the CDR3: TGTGCCAGCAGGGAAACTAGCGGCTTGACAGATACGCAGTATTTT. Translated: CASRETSGLTDTQYF.